This entry features one T cell receptor (beta chain) sequence. The sample is drawn from a study of blood T cell repertoires in COVID-19. Authors' analysis steps: Reference gene primers were amplified, and this amplification served to estimate nucleated cell counts. Repertoires were generated with immunoSEQ multiplex PCR, while TCRdb's copy carries only in-frame clones and drops some. The DNA was the basis for D and trimming; V, J and clone size are from that table. This sample yields about 330,000 clones, of which over 75% are seen a single time; 5.3% belongs to the top ten. The study drew participants aged roughly 18 to 89 years from 24 US areas. The germline V gene has CDR1 LGHNA and CDR2 YSLEER. The CDR3 sequence is 14 residues long. Trimming left V 0 bases short and J 6 bases short, with 12 bases between.

Material: PBMCs or T cells enriched from blood (not recorded which). This receptor was obtained from a woman under 40 who had recovered from COVID-19. The V and J genes are TRBV4-3 and TRBJ2-7, with D unclear. CDR3 amino acids: CASSQDRVAREQYF. CDR3 bases: TGCGCCAGCAGCCAAGATCGGGTAGCCCGCGAGCAGTACTTC.